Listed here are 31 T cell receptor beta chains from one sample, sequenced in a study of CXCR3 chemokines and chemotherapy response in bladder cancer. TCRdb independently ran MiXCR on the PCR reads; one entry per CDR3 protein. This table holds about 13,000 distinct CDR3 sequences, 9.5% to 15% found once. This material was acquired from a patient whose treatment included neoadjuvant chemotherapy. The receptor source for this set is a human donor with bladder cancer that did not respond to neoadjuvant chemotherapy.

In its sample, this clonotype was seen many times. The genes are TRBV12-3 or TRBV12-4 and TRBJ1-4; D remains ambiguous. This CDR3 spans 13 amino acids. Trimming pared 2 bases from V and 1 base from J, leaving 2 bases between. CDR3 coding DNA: TGTGCCAGCAGTTTAAGAACTAATGAAAAACTGTTTTTT. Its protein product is CASSLRTNEKLFF.

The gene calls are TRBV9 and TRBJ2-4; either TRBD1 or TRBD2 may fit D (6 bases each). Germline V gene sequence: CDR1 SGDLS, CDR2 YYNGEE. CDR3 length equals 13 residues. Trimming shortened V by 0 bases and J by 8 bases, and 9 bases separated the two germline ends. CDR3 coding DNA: TGTGCCAGCAGCGTAGAAGGGGGGTACATTCAGTACTTC. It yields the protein CASSVEGGYIQYF. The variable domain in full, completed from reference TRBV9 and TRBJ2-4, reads DSGVTQTPKHLITATGQRVTLRCSPRSGDLSVYWYQQSLDQGLQFLIQYYNGEERAKGNILERFSAQQFPDLHSELNLSSLELGDSALYFCASSVEGGYIQYFGAGTRLSVL.

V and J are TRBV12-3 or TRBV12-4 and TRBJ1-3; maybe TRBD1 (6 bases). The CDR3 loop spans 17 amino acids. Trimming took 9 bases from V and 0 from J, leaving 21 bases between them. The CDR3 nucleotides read TGTGCCAGTCTGGGGGGGCCAGGATACCCCTCTGGAAACACCATATATTTT. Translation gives CASLGGPGYPSGNTIYF.

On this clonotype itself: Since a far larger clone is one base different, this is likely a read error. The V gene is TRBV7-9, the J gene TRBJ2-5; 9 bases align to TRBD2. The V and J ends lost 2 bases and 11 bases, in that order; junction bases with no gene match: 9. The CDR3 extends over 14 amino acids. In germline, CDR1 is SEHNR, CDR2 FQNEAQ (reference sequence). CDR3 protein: CASSLSLAGFEQYF. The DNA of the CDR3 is TGTGCCAGCAGCTTAAGCCTAGCGGGGTTTGAGCAGTACTTC.

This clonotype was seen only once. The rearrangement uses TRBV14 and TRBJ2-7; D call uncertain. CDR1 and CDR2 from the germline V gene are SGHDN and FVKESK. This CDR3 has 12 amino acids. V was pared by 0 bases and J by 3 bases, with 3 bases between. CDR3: CASSQDSYEQYF. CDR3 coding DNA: TGTGCCAGCAGCCAAGATAGCTACGAGCAGTACTTC.

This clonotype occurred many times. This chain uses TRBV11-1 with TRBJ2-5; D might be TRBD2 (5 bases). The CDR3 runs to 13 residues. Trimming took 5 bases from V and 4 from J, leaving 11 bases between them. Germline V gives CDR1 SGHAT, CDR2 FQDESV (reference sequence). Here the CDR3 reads CASSRRTGETQYF. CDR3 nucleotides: TGTGCCAGCAGCCGGAGGACGGGAGAGACCCAGTACTTC. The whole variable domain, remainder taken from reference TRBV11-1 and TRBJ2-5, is EAEVAQSPRYKITEKSQAVAFWCDPISGHATLYWYRQILGQGPELLVQFQDESVVDDSQLPKDRFSAERLKGVDSTLKIQPAELGDSAMYLCASSRRTGETQYFGPGTRLLVL.

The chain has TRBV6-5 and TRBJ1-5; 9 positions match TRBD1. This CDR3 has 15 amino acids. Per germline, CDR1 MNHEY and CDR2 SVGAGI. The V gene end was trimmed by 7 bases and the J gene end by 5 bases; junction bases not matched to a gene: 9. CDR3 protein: CASTKGQGYDQPQHF. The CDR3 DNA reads TGTGCCAGCACCAAGGGACAGGGATATGATCAGCCCCAGCATTTT.

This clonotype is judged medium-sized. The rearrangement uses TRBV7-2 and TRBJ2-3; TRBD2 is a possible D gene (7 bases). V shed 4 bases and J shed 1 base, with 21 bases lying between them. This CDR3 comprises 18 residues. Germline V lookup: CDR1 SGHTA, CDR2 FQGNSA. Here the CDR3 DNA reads TGTGCCAGCAGCTGGGGGGGGCCTAGCGGAGGAGGCACAGATACGCAGTATTTT. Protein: CASSWGGPSGGGTDTQYF.

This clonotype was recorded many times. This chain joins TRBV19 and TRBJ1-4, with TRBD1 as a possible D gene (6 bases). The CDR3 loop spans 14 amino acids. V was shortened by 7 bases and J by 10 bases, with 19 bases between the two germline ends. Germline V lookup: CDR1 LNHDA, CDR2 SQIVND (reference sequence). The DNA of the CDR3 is TGTGCCAGTAACTGGACAGTCGCCCAGGGAAAACTGTTTTTT. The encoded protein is CASNWTVAQGKLFF. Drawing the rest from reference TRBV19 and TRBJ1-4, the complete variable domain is DGGITQSPKYLFRKEGQNVTLSCEQNLNHDAMYWYRQDPGQGLRLIYYSQIVNDFQKGDIAEGYSVSREKKESFPLTVTSAQKNPTAFYLCASNWTVAQGKLFFGSGTQLSVL.

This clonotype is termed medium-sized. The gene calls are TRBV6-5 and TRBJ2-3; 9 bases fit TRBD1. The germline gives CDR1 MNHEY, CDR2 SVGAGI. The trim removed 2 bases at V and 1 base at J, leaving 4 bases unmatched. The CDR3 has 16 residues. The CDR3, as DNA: TGTGCCAGCAGTTACGCAAGGGACAGGGGCACAGATACGCAGTATTTT. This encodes CASSYARDRGTDTQYF.

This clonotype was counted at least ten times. The CDR3 nucleotides read TGTGCCAGCAGCCCGGGACAGAGAGAGACCCAGTACTTC. It specifies CASSPGQRETQYF. This chain uses TRBV7-2 with TRBJ2-5, with 7 bases that match TRBD1. The ends lost 5 bases at V and 4 bases at J; junction bases unmatched: 4. The CDR3 extends over 13 amino acids. Germline V CDR1 and CDR2: SGHTA, FQGNSA.

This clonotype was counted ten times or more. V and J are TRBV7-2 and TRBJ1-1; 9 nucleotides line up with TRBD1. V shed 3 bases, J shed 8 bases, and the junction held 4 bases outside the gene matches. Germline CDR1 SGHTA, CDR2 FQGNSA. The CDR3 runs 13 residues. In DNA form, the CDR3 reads TGTGCCAGCAGCTTTGACAGGGGGAGCGAAGCTTTCTTT. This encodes CASSFDRGSEAFF.

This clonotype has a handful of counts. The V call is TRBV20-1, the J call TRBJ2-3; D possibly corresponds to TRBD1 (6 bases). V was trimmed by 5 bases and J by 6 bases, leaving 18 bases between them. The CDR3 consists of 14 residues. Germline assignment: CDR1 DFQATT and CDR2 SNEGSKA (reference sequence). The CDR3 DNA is TGCAGTGCTTCGCAAGGGACAACAAGGGATACGCAGTATTTT. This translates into CSASQGTTRDTQYF.

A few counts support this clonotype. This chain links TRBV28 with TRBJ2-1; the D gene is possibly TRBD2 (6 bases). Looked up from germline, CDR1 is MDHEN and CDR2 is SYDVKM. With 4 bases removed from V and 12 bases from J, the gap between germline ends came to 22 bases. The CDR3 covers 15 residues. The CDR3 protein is CASSSGPDYLKGQFF. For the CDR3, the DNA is TGTGCCAGCAGTTCTGGGCCGGACTACCTCAAGGGGCAGTTCTTC. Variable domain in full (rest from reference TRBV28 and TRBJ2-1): DVKVTQSSRYLVKRTGEKVFLECVQDMDHENMFWYRQDPGLGLRLIYFSYDVKMKEKGDIPEGYSVSREKKERFSLILESASTNQTSMYLCASSSGPDYLKGQFFGPGTRLTVL.

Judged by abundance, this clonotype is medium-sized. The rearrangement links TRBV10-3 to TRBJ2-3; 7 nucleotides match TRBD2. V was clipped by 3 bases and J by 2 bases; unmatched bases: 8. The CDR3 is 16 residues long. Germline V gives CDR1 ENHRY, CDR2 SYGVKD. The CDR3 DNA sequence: TGTGCCATCAGTGAAGGTCTAGCGGCCCTCACAGATACGCAGTATTTT. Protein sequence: CAISEGLAALTDTQYF.

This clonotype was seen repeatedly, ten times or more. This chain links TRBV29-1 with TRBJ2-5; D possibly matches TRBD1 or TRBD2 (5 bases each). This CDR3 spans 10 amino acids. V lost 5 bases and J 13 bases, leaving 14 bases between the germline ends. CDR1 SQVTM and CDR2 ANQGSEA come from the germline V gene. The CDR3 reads CSVQVGPVYF. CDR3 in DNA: TGCAGCGTTCAGGTGGGACCAGTGTACTTC.

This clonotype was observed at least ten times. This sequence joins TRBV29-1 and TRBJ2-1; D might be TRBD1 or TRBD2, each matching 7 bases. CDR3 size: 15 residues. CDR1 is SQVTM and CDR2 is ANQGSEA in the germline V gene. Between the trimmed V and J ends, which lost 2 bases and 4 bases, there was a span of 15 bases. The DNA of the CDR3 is TGCAGCGTTGAAACAGGGGAGGGGGTATACAATGAGCAGTTCTTC. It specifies CSVETGEGVYNEQFF.

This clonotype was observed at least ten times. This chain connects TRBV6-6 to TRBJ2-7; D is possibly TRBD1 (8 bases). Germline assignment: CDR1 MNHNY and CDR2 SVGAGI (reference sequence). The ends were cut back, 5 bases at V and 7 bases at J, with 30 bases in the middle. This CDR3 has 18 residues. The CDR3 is CASSEGRGGGTGVREQYF. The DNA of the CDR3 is TGTGCCAGCAGTGAAGGGAGGGGAGGAGGGACAGGAGTGAGGGAGCAGTACTTC.

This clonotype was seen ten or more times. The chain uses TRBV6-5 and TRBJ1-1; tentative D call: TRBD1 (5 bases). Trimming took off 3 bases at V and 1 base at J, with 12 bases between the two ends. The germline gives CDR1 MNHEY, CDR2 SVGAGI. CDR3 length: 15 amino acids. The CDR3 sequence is CASSYDRGGNTEAFF. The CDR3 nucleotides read TGTGCCAGCAGTTATGATCGGGGGGGGAACACTGAAGCTTTCTTT.

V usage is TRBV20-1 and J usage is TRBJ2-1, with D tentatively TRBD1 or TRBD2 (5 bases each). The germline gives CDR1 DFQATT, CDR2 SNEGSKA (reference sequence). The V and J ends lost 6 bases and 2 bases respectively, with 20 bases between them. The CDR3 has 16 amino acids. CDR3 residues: CSADGAGDVAYNEQFF. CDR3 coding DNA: TGCAGTGCGGACGGCGCCGGGGACGTTGCCTACAATGAGCAGTTCTTC.

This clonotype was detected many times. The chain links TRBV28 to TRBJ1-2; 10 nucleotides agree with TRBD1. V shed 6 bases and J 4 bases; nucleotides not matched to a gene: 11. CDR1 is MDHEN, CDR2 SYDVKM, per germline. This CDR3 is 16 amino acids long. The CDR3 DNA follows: TGTGCCAGCAGCCCCATAGGGACAGGGGCGCTCTATGGCTACACCTTC. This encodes CASSPIGTGALYGYTF.

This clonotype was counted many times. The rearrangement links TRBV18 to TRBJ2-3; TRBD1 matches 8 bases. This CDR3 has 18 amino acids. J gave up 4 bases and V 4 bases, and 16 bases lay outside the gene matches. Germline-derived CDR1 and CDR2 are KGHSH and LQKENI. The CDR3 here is CASSLRAPGGLEADTQYF. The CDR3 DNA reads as TGTGCCAGCTCACTTCGAGCCCCAGGGGGCTTGGAAGCAGATACGCAGTATTTT.

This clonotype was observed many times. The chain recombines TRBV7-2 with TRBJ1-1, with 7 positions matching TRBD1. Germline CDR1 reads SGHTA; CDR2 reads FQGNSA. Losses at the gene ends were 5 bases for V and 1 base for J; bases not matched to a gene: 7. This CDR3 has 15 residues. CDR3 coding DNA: TGTGCCAGCAGCATACAGGGGAGGCAGAACACTGAAGCTTTCTTT. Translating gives CASSIQGRQNTEAFF.

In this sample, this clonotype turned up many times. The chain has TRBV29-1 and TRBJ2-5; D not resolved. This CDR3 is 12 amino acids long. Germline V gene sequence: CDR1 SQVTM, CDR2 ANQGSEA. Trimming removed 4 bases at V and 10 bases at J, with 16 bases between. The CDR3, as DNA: TGCAGCGTTGCCGACCCGGACCGTGGCCAGTACTTC. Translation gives CSVADPDRGQYF.

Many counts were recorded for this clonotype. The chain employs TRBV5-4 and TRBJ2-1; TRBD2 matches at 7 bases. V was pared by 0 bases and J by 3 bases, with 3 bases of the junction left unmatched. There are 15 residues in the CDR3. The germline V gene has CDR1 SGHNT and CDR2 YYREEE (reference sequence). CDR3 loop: CASSLAAGSYNEQFF. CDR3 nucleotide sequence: TGTGCCAGCAGCTTGGCAGCGGGGAGCTACAATGAGCAGTTCTTC.

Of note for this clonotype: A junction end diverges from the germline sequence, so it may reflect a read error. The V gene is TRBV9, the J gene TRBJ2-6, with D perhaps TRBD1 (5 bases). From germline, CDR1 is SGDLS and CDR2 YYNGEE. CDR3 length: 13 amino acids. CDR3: CASSFPGANVVTF. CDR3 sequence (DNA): TGTGCCAGCAGCTTTCCTGGGGCCAACGTCGTGACTTTC.

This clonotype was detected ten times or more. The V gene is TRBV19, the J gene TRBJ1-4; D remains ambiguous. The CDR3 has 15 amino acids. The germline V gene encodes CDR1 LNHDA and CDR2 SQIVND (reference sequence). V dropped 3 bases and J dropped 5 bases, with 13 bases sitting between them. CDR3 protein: CASSMFPQLNEKLFF. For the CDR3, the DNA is TGTGCCAGTAGTATGTTCCCACAGTTGAATGAAAAACTGTTTTTT.

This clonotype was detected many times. This chain's CDR3 is CASSPSRQTREQYF. The CDR3 nucleotides are TGTGCCAGCAGCCCCTCCCGTCAGACCCGCGAGCAGTACTTC. The chain employs TRBV7-2 and TRBJ2-7, with D unclear. This CDR3 spans 14 amino acids. Germline V CDR1 and CDR2: SGHTA, FQGNSA. The V and J ends lost 5 bases and 6 bases respectively, with 17 bases between them.

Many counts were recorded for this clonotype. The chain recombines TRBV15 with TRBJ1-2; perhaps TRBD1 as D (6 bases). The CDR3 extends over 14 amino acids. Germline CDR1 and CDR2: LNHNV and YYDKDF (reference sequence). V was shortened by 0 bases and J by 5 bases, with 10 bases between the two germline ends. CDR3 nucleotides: TGTGCCACCAGCAGAGAGGGGAGGGGGTATGGCTACACCTTC. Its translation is CATSREGRGYGYTF.

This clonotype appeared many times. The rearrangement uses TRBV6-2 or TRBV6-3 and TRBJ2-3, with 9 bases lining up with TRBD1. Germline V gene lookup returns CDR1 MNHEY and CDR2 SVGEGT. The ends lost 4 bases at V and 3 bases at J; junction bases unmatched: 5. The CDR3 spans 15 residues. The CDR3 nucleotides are TGTGCCAGCAGTTTATGGGACAGGGAGACAGATACGCAGTATTTT. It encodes CASSLWDRETDTQYF.

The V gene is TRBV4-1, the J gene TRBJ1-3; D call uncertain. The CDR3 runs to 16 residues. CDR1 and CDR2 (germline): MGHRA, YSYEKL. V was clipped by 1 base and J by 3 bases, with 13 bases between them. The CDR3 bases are TGCGCCAGCAGCCAAGGACATTGGGAGGATGGAAACACCATATATTTT. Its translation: CASSQGHWEDGNTIYF.